These 9 T cell receptor beta chains came from one sample sequenced in a study of T-cell reconstitution after alpha-beta-depleted transplantation in children. Whole-study findings and limits: Newly produced T cells mostly accounted for T-cell counts and diversity one year post-transplant.

Preparation of the TCRbeta library involved a method that used unique molecular identifiers. TCRdb passed the PCR reads through MiXCR, listing each CDR3 protein once. The sample shows about 300,000 distinct CDR3 sequences, roughly 7.8% of them seen only once. These TCRs' antigens remain unknown. The specimen was peripheral blood, collected 360 days after TCRalphabeta/CD19-depleted stem cell transplant. The source is a female patient aged 2-15 years who had a stem cell transplant for Fanconi anemia, so the T cells may come from the graft donor.

This clonotype came up a few times. V and J are TRBV12-3 or TRBV12-4 and TRBJ1-5; D remains unclear. The length of the CDR3 is 18 residues. The V end lost 2 bases, the J end lost 6 bases, and 23 bases lay between the germline ends. The CDR3, as DNA: TGTGCCAGCAGTTTATGGTTAGGTGGGAACGGGGTGGGTCAGCCCCAGCATTTT. Translation: CASSLWLGGNGVGQPQHF.

The sample holds a few counts of this clonotype. The chain is built from TRBV18 and TRBJ2-7; TRBD1 might be the D (6 bases). The germline V and J ends were trimmed by 0 bases and 6 bases, with 12 bases remaining between them. This CDR3 is built from 14 residues. Germline V gives CDR1 KGHSH, CDR2 LQKENI. CDR3 DNA: TGTGCCAGCTCACCACCGCAGGGGCTCGCCGAGCAGTACTTC. Protein product: CASSPPQGLAEQYF.

This clonotype was seen only a few times. The V call is TRBV5-1, the J call TRBJ2-7; 11 nucleotides match TRBD1. This CDR3 spans 14 amino acids. Germline CDR1 is SGHRS and CDR2 is YFSETQ. After removal of 4 bases from V and 6 bases from J, the junction contained 6 bases not matched to a gene. The CDR3 spells CASSDPGQGGEQYF. The CDR3 region has the DNA TGCGCCAGCAGCGACCCGGGACAGGGGGGCGAGCAGTACTTC.

This clonotype was counted a few times. J is TRBJ1-4 and V is TRBV4-3; the match to TRBD1 covers 8 bases. CDR3 length: 16 residues. The germline gives CDR1 LGHNA, CDR2 YSLEER. Losses at the gene ends were 1 base for V and 0 bases for J; bases not matched to a gene: 1. The CDR3 DNA follows: TGCGCCAGCAGCCAAGGACAGGGGCCAACTAATGAAAAACTGTTTTTT. It encodes CASSQGQGPTNEKLFF.

V and J are TRBV18 and TRBJ1-1; D unclear. This CDR3 has 17 residues. V lost 2 bases and J 1 base, leaving 17 bases between the germline ends. Germline values: CDR1 KGHSH, CDR2 LQKENI. CDR3 coding DNA: TGTGCCAGCTCACCAAGTATGCAGGTAGGCCGGAACACTGAAGCTTTCTTT. Residues: CASSPSMQVGRNTEAFF.

This clonotype was seen ten or more times. The chain employs TRBV4-1 and TRBJ2-2; no firm D call. Per the germline V gene, CDR1 is MGHRA and CDR2 is YSYEKL. V was pared by 0 bases and J by 5 bases, with 10 bases between. This CDR3 region has 15 residues. The chain's CDR3 is CASSQESLGTGELFF. The CDR3 DNA reads as TGCGCCAGCAGCCAAGAGAGTTTGGGAACCGGGGAGCTGTTTTTT.

A few counts support this clonotype. The chain uses TRBV3-1 and TRBJ1-5; TRBD1 might be the D (6 bases). The V end was cut by 2 bases, the J end by 6 bases, with 11 bases between. The CDR3 is 14 amino acids. Germline V lookup: CDR1 LGHDT, CDR2 YNNKEL (reference sequence). The CDR3 loop is CASSQQTGRQPQHF. CDR3 in DNA: TGTGCCAGCAGCCAACAAACAGGGCGTCAGCCCCAGCATTTT.

This clonotype was seen many times. The CDR3 sequence is CASSEARGRSTDTQYF. DNA for the CDR3: TGTGCCAGCAGTGAAGCGCGAGGGAGAAGCACAGATACGCAGTATTTT. The chain has TRBV2 and TRBJ2-3; a possible D gene is TRBD2 (5 bases). Germline CDR1 and CDR2: SNHLY and FYNNEI. V lost 0 bases and J 0 bases, leaving 10 bases between the germline ends. The CDR3 spans 16 residues.

This clonotype was seen ten or more times. V gene TRBV7-9 combines with J gene TRBJ2-7; no clear D. Trimming took 1 base from V and 9 from J, leaving 22 bases between them. In germline, CDR1 is SEHNR, CDR2 FQNEAQ (reference sequence). The CDR3 covers 16 residues. The CDR3 nucleotides are TGTGCCAGCAGCTTAGAGTGGGTAGAGAGTCTTGATGGGCAGTACGTC. It codes for CASSLEWVESLDGQYV.